Below, 30 T cell receptor beta chains from the same sample are listed, as sequenced in a study of T cell repertoires in cytomegalovirus infection. TCRdb fed the reads into MiXCR, producing one record per CDR3 protein. The table has hundreds of thousands of distinct CDR3 sequences, about 24% seen once. Sequencing input: CD8+ T cells from PBMCs. The source is a human donor in good health (CMV status not recorded). Some clones in this sample may be carry-over from other donors' samples.

This clonotype occurred a few times. V and J are TRBV6-5 and TRBJ2-1, with D possibly TRBD2 on 7 matching bases. Germline V gives CDR1 MNHEY, CDR2 SVGAGI. The V gene lost 2 bases and the J gene lost 3 bases, with 11 bases spanning the gap. The CDR3 is made up of 15 amino acids. The CDR3 sequence: CASSYVGGGYNEQFF. In nucleotides, the CDR3 is TGTGCCAGCAGTTACGTAGGGGGGGGCTACAATGAGCAGTTCTTC.

The chain links TRBV20-1 to TRBJ2-2; 9 nucleotides match TRBD1. Germline CDR1 and CDR2: DFQATT and SNEGSKA (reference sequence). The CDR3 has 16 amino acids. The ends lost 2 bases at V and 0 bases at J; junction bases unmatched: 4. The CDR3: CSARLGQGPNTGELFF. The CDR3 nucleotides read TGCAGTGCTAGACTGGGACAGGGACCGAACACCGGGGAGCTGTTTTTT.

The V call is TRBV6-6, the J call TRBJ1-2, with TRBD1 matching over 8 bases. Looked up from germline, CDR1 is MNHNY and CDR2 is SVGAGI (reference sequence). This CDR3 has 21 amino acids. V gave up 6 bases and J gave up 4 bases; unmatched junction bases: 28. CDR3 region: CASRFYGMGGSGTGYSYGYTF. The CDR3 region has the DNA TGTGCCAGCAGATTTTACGGAATGGGGGGGTCAGGGACAGGATATAGCTATGGCTACACCTTC.

A single count supports this clonotype. The chain recombines TRBV2 with TRBJ1-2; 8 bases map to TRBD1. V was clipped by 4 bases and J by 3 bases; unmatched bases: 7. The CDR3 is 15 amino acids. CDR1 is SNHLY and CDR2 is FYNNEI in the germline V gene. The CDR3 coding sequence is TGTGCCAGCAGTGGAACGGACAGGGCCCACTATGGCTACACCTTC. Residues: CASSGTDRAHYGYTF.

This clonotype was seen only a few times. V is TRBV29-1 and J is TRBJ1-2, with TRBD1 identical over 9 bases. Trimming removed 0 bases from V and 7 bases from J; junction bases left unmatched: 6. This CDR3 is built from 14 residues. The V gene's germline CDR1 is SQVTM and CDR2 ANQGSEA. As DNA, the CDR3 is TGCAGCGTTGAAGATCCAACAGGGGGCGGTGGCTACACCTTC. Encoded protein: CSVEDPTGGGGYTF.

About this clonotype itself: A much larger clone differs by one base, so this may be a read error. The chain uses TRBV7-2 and TRBJ2-2; D is ambiguous. With 7 bases removed from V and 4 bases from J, the gap between germline ends came to 7 bases. The CDR3 spans 12 residues. From germline, CDR1 is SGHTA and CDR2 FQGNSA. CDR3: CASTVATGELFF. CDR3 coding DNA: TGTGCCAGCACGGTGGCCACCGGGGAGCTGTTTTTT. Filled out from reference TRBV7-2 and TRBJ2-2, the complete variable domain reads GAGVSQSPSNKVTEKGKDVELRCDPISGHTALYWYRQSLGQGLEFLIYFQGNSAPDKSGLPSDRFSAERTGGSVSTLTIQRTQQEDSAVYLCASTVATGELFFGEGSRLTVL.

This clonotype was detected ten times or more. The CDR3 spells CASSQGPGLGSREQYF. The DNA of the CDR3 is TGTGCCAGCAGCCAAGGACCGGGACTAGGCTCGAGGGAGCAGTACTTC. The chain has TRBV14 and TRBJ2-7, with 8 bases that match TRBD2. CDR1 SGHDN and CDR2 FVKESK come from the germline V gene. J was trimmed by 7 bases and V by 1 base; bases with no gene match: 12. The CDR3 extends over 16 amino acids.

Ten or more counts support this clonotype. This chain connects TRBV6-5 to TRBJ2-7; D not resolved. Looked up from germline, CDR1 is MNHEY and CDR2 is SVGAGI. The length of the CDR3 is 17 residues. Trimming left V 0 bases short and J 3 bases short, with 18 bases between. The CDR3 nucleotides are TGTGCCAGCAGTTACTCGCAGTCGGTGGTGGGCATCTACGAGCAGTACGTC. This codes for CASSYSQSVVGIYEQYV.

In its sample, this clonotype was seen a few times. The rearrangement links TRBV10-3 to TRBJ2-2; TRBD1 is a possible D gene (5 bases). This CDR3 is built from 13 residues. The germline CDR1 and CDR2 sequences are ENHRY and SYGVKD. V lost 7 bases and J lost 3, with 9 bases in between. In nucleotides, the CDR3 is TGTGCCATCAAGGCACAGGACACCGGGGAGCTGTTTTTT. This gives the protein CAIKAQDTGELFF.

V usage is TRBV6-2 or TRBV6-3 and J usage is TRBJ1-1; perhaps TRBD1 as D (5 bases). Between the trimmed V and J ends, which lost 4 bases and 2 bases, there was a span of 11 bases. The CDR3 sequence is 14 residues long. The V gene's germline CDR1 is MNHEY and CDR2 SVGEGT. This CDR3 is CASSSAGGNTEAFF. CDR3 DNA sequence: TGTGCCAGCAGTTCCGCCGGGGGAAACACTGAAGCTTTCTTT.

This clonotype has a handful of counts. The rearrangement links TRBV7-6 to TRBJ2-7; 8 bases fit TRBD1. The CDR3 is 15 residues long. Germline assignment: CDR1 SGHVS and CDR2 FNYEAQ. V shed 5 bases and J 5 bases; nucleotides not matched to a gene: 11. The CDR3 spells CASSHSPGGGHEQYF. The CDR3 DNA follows: TGTGCCAGCAGCCACTCACCAGGGGGCGGACACGAGCAGTACTTC.

This clonotype appeared a few times. J is TRBJ2-3 and V is TRBV14; D might be TRBD2 (6 bases). Trimming took 1 base from V and 1 from J, leaving 9 bases between them. The germline gives CDR1 SGHDN, CDR2 FVKESK. CDR3 size: 15 residues. CDR3 DNA sequence: TGTGCCAGCAGCCAAGGAGGCGGGGGCACAGATACGCAGTATTTT. Translation: CASSQGGGGTDTQYF.

The chain employs TRBV28 and TRBJ2-5, with D maybe TRBD1 (5 bases). The V gene's germline CDR1 is MDHEN and CDR2 SYDVKM. V was pared by 5 bases and J by 4 bases, with 11 bases between. This CDR3 is 13 amino acids long. CDR3 sequence (DNA): TGTGCCAGCAGTGACAGACCCCGAGAGACCCAGTACTTC. This sequence encodes CASSDRPRETQYF.

The chain links TRBV20-1 to TRBJ2-1, with 7 bases fitting TRBD2. The CDR3 has 14 amino acids. Losses at the gene ends were 6 bases for V and 3 bases for J; bases not matched to a gene: 8. Per the germline V gene, CDR1 is DFQATT and CDR2 is SNEGSKA (reference sequence). The CDR3 region is CSAERGEYYNEQFF. In DNA, the CDR3 is TGCAGTGCAGAACGGGGGGAATACTACAATGAGCAGTTCTTC.

This chain joins TRBV12-3 or TRBV12-4 and TRBJ1-6; 9 positions match TRBD1. There are 16 residues in the CDR3. With V trimmed by 1 base and J by 14 bases, 12 bases remained unmatched. The CDR3 region is CASSLGLGQGEITLHF. The CDR3 DNA reads as TGTGCCAGCAGTTTAGGGTTGGGACAGGGCGAGATCACCCTCCACTTT.

This rearrangement joins TRBV13 to TRBJ2-1, with 12 nucleotides matching TRBD2. Looked up from germline, CDR1 is PRHDT and CDR2 is FYEKMQ (reference sequence). The junction had 6 bases not matched to a gene; V was cut back by 5 bases and J by 4 bases. The CDR3 is made up of 16 amino acids. CDR3 loop: CASSGMTSGGYNEQFF. As DNA, the CDR3 is TGTGCCAGCAGCGGAATGACTAGCGGGGGATACAATGAGCAGTTCTTC.

The chain employs TRBV7-2 and TRBJ2-3, with TRBD2 matching over 15 bases. Trimming took 3 bases from V and 2 from J; bases not matched to a gene: 3. This CDR3 is built from 17 residues. Germline CDR1 and CDR2: SGHTA and FQGNSA. CDR3 sequence reads: CASSFGTSGGHTDTQYF. The CDR3 nucleotides read TGTGCCAGCAGCTTCGGGACTAGCGGGGGGCACACAGATACGCAGTATTTT.

The chain uses TRBV25-1 and TRBJ2-2; possible D gene TRBD2, 5 bases. Between the trimmed V and J ends, which lost 9 bases and 4 bases, there was a span of 12 bases. The CDR3 is 13 amino acids. Germline values: CDR1 MGHDK, CDR2 SYGVNS. CDR3: CASRGFSTGELFF. CDR3 in DNA: TGTGCCAGTAGAGGGTTTTCCACCGGGGAGCTGTTTTTT.

This clonotype was seen repeatedly, ten times or more. This chain joins TRBV7-2 and TRBJ1-5; D gene ambiguous. Trimming stripped 2 bases from V and 2 bases from J, with 13 bases between. The CDR3 covers 16 residues. The germline V gene has CDR1 SGHTA and CDR2 FQGNSA. CDR3 in DNA: TGTGCCAGCAGCTTAACGGGCCAGTTGGGCAATCAGCCCCAGCATTTT. It specifies CASSLTGQLGNQPQHF.

About this clonotype: One end of the junction does not line up with germline, which may come from a read error. The chain couples TRBV6-1 to TRBJ2-1; a possible D gene is TRBD1 (5 bases). This CDR3 spans 16 amino acids. Germline CDR1 reads MNHNS; CDR2 reads SASEGT. The CDR3 reads CASSALGGAFYNGQFF. CDR3 in DNA: TGTGCCAGCAGTGCCTTGGGTGGGGCCTTCTACAATGGGCAGTTCTTC.

This clonotype was observed a handful of times. The genes are TRBV7-9 and TRBJ2-7, with 7 bases identical to TRBD1. V lost 7 bases to trimming and J lost 2 bases; unmatched junction nucleotides: 5. The CDR3 covers 13 residues. The germline V gene encodes CDR1 SEHNR and CDR2 FQNEAQ (reference sequence). The CDR3 reads CASTGQETYEQYF. CDR3 DNA sequence: TGTGCCAGCACCGGACAGGAAACCTACGAGCAGTACTTC.

The chain carries TRBV5-5 and TRBJ1-1, with TRBD1 as a possible D gene (6 bases). Between the trimmed V and J ends, which lost 4 bases and 1 base, there was a span of 11 bases. The CDR3 loop spans 14 amino acids. Germline lookup yields CDR1 SGHKS and CDR2 YYEKEE (reference sequence). DNA for the CDR3: TGTGCCAGCAGCCGAGGGGGAACGAACACTGAAGCTTTCTTT. Translating gives CASSRGGTNTEAFF.

This clonotype occurred many times. This chain joins TRBV2 and TRBJ2-1, with 11 nucleotides matching TRBD1. Germline loops: CDR1 SNHLY, CDR2 FYNNEI. Trimming took 6 bases from V and 9 from J; bases not matched to a gene: 4. There are 13 residues in the CDR3. CDR3 bases: TGTGCCAGCAGAAGGACAGGGGGCCTTGAGCAGTTCTTC. This gives the protein CASRRTGGLEQFF.

This clonotype has at least ten counts. The J gene is TRBJ2-7, the V gene TRBV7-6; tentative D call: TRBD2 (5 bases). Trimming removed 5 bases from V and 2 bases from J, with 13 bases in between. The germline V gene has CDR1 SGHVS and CDR2 FNYEAQ. This CDR3 spans 14 amino acids. Here the CDR3 DNA reads TGTGCCAGCAGCAGCAGCGGTTATGCCTACGAGCAGTACTTC. Translated: CASSSSGYAYEQYF.

This rearrangement joins TRBV13 to TRBJ2-7; 7 nucleotides agree with TRBD2. The CDR3 has 16 residues. In germline, CDR1 is PRHDT, CDR2 FYEKMQ (reference sequence). Losses at the gene ends were 5 bases for V and 3 bases for J; bases not matched to a gene: 13. The CDR3 loop is CASSPPRTSGLYEQYF. In DNA form, the CDR3 reads TGTGCCAGCAGCCCACCTAGGACTAGTGGGCTCTACGAGCAGTACTTC.

This clonotype was recorded a few times. This chain links TRBV27 with TRBJ2-1; TRBD1 is a possible D gene (6 bases). Trimming pared 8 bases from V and 4 bases from J, leaving 18 bases between. The CDR3 runs to 15 residues. Per the germline V gene, CDR1 is MNHEY and CDR2 is SMNVEV (reference sequence). The CDR3 DNA reads TGTGCCAGCCGAGATCGAGGGGGATCGTACAATGAGCAGTTCTTC. The encoded protein is CASRDRGGSYNEQFF.

This clonotype was observed once. The chain uses TRBV20-1 and TRBJ2-3; D not resolved. This CDR3 spans 15 amino acids. Deletions cut 6 bases from V and 2 bases from J, with 18 bases between. Germline CDR1 is DFQATT and CDR2 is SNEGSKA (reference sequence). DNA for the CDR3: TGCAGTGCCCCCTCGGCTGTAGCTGCCACAGATACGCAGTATTTT. Its protein product is CSAPSAVAATDTQYF.

The genes are TRBV20-1 and TRBJ2-7, with 9 positions matching TRBD1. V trimming: 5 bases; J trimming: 2 bases; junction bases outside the gene matches: 7. The CDR3 totals 14 residues. In germline, CDR1 is DFQATT, CDR2 SNEGSKA (reference sequence). The CDR3 region is CSAHSTGGTYEQYF. CDR3 in DNA: TGCAGTGCTCATTCGACAGGGGGGACCTACGAGCAGTACTTC.

This clonotype was seen ten or more times. The J gene is TRBJ1-2, the V gene TRBV7-3; 7 nucleotides agree with TRBD1. V was clipped by 3 bases and J by 3 bases; unmatched bases: 7. This CDR3 has 15 residues. Germline loops: CDR1 SGHTA, CDR2 FQGTGA. The CDR3 DNA follows: TGTGCCAGCAGCTTGACAGGGACATCTGACTATGGCTACACCTTC. This sequence encodes CASSLTGTSDYGYTF.

The chain employs TRBV7-9 and TRBJ1-2; D unclear. V was trimmed by 5 bases and J by 8 bases, leaving 18 bases between them. The germline gives CDR1 SEHNR, CDR2 FQNEAQ (reference sequence). The CDR3 totals 14 residues. CDR3: CASSAMNVREGYTF. As DNA, the CDR3 is TGTGCCAGCAGCGCCATGAATGTTAGGGAGGGCTACACCTTC. Supplemented by reference TRBV7-9 and TRBJ1-2, the full variable domain reads DTGVSQNPRHKITKRGQNVTFRCDPISEHNRLYWYRQTLGQGPEFLTYFQNEAQLEKSRLLSDRFSAERPKGSFSTLEIQRTEQGDSAMYLCASSAMNVREGYTFGSGTRLTVV.